A selection of T cell receptor beta chains follows, all from one sample in a study of blood T cell repertoires in COVID-19. The method was immunoSEQ multiplex PCR; TCRdb's version includes in-frame clones alone and lacks a portion of them. This sample has some 240,000 clones, with roughly 83% found just once. Sequencing was carried out using peripheral blood. The receptors shown here come from a woman older than 75 with acute or convalescent COVID-19. CDR3s include the opening cysteine and the closing phenylalanine or tryptophan. D genes are given only for firm matches. Rows give clone size only sometimes, using once, few, many, or a class for an expanded clone.

cdr3_nt: TGTGCCAGCAGTTCCCCGACCTACCAGGGAGCTTTCTTT; cdr3_aa: CASSSPTYQGAFF; j_call: TRBJ1-1; d_call: NA; v_call: TRBV28; clone_size: NA
cdr3_nt: TGTGCCAGCAGTTACCACAGAGGACAGGGGATCGGGGAGCAGTACTTC; cdr3_aa: CASSYHRGQGIGEQYF; j_call: TRBJ2-7; d_call: TRBD1; v_call: TRBV6-5; clone_size: NA
cdr3_nt: TGTGCCAGCAGTACCGGGGGGGGGCGAGAGACCCAGTACTTC; cdr3_aa: CASSTGGGRETQYF; j_call: TRBJ2-5; d_call: TRBD2; v_call: TRBV28; clone_size: NA
cdr3_nt: TGTGCCAGCAGCCAAGGACAGAAGAATCAGCCCCAGCATTTT; cdr3_aa: CASSQGQKNQPQHF; j_call: TRBJ1-5; d_call: NA; v_call: TRBV3-1/TRBV3-2; clone_size: NA
cdr3_nt: TGTGCCAGCAGACCGGCGGACAGGGGCAGCACTGAAGCTTTCTTT; cdr3_aa: CASRPADRGSTEAFF; j_call: TRBJ1-1; d_call: TRBD1; v_call: TRBV5-6; clone_size: NA
cdr3_nt: TGTGCCAGCACGGGCACCGGGACAGGGGAATCCTACGAGCAGTACTTC; cdr3_aa: CASTGTGTGESYEQYF; j_call: TRBJ2-7; d_call: TRBD1; v_call: TRBV28; clone_size: NA
cdr3_nt: TGTGCCAGTACCCTGTATTGGGGGGACCCCTCGCACATTCAGTACTTC; cdr3_aa: CASTLYWGDPSHIQYF; j_call: TRBJ2-4; d_call: NA; v_call: TRBV19; clone_size: NA
cdr3_nt: TGTGCCAGCAGTCGCTCCGGGACACTCTACGAGCAGTACTTC; cdr3_aa: CASSRSGTLYEQYF; j_call: TRBJ2-7; d_call: NA; v_call: TRBV6-5; clone_size: few
cdr3_nt: TGTGCCTGGAGTAGGTTGACAGGGGGAGAGACTGAAGCTTTCTTT; cdr3_aa: CAWSRLTGGETEAFF; j_call: TRBJ1-1; d_call: TRBD1; v_call: TRBV30; clone_size: NA
cdr3_nt: TGCAGCGCCCAAGAATCGGGCACCGGGGAGCTGTTTTTT; cdr3_aa: CSAQESGTGELFF; j_call: TRBJ2-2; d_call: NA; v_call: TRBV29-1; clone_size: NA
cdr3_nt: TGTGCCAGCTCACCCGACAGGGCCGGGGGTAATTCACCCCTCCACTTT; cdr3_aa: CASSPDRAGGNSPLHF; j_call: TRBJ1-6; d_call: TRBD1; v_call: TRBV18; clone_size: NA
cdr3_nt: TGTGCCAGCAGCTTAGCGGCAGGGGGCTCCTACGAGCAGTACTTC; cdr3_aa: CASSLAAGGSYEQYF; j_call: TRBJ2-7; d_call: TRBD1; v_call: TRBV7-8; clone_size: many
cdr3_nt: TGTGCCACCTCGGACAGGGTTGATCAGCCCCAGCATTTT; cdr3_aa: CATSDRVDQPQHF; j_call: TRBJ1-5; d_call: TRBD1; v_call: TRBV19; clone_size: NA
cdr3_nt: TGTGCCAGCAGTTTAGCTTTCAGTCACACCATATATTTT; cdr3_aa: CASSLAFSHTIYF; j_call: TRBJ1-3; d_call: NA; v_call: TRBV12-3/TRBV12-4; clone_size: NA
cdr3_nt: TGTGCCAGCAGGCAAGGGGGCTCCTACAATGAGCAGTTCTTC; cdr3_aa: CASRQGGSYNEQFF; j_call: TRBJ2-1; d_call: NA; v_call: TRBV6-5; clone_size: NA
cdr3_nt: TGTGCCAGCAGGCCTAAACAACTAGGCTCCCTCAACTATGGCTACACCTTC; cdr3_aa: CASRPKQLGSLNYGYTF; j_call: TRBJ1-2; d_call: NA; v_call: TRBV6-2/TRBV6-3; clone_size: once
cdr3_nt: TGTGCCAGCAGCCAACACGGACAGAACGTCTATGGCTACACCTTC; cdr3_aa: CASSQHGQNVYGYTF; j_call: TRBJ1-2; d_call: NA; v_call: TRBV3-1/TRBV3-2; clone_size: NA
cdr3_nt: TGTGCCAGCAGGGGGGAGGGGCAGGCCAATTCACCCCTCCACTTT; cdr3_aa: CASRGEGQANSPLHF; j_call: TRBJ1-6; d_call: NA; v_call: TRBV25-1; clone_size: NA
cdr3_nt: TGTGCCAGCAGAAGTCCGGGACAGGGGAAGGGTGAGCAGTTCTTC; cdr3_aa: CASRSPGQGKGEQFF; j_call: TRBJ2-1; d_call: TRBD1; v_call: TRBV6-5; clone_size: NA
cdr3_nt: TGTGCCACCCGCTTACCAGGGGGCGCATCCAATCAGCCCCAGCATTTT; cdr3_aa: CATRLPGGASNQPQHF; j_call: TRBJ1-5; d_call: TRBD1; v_call: TRBV15; clone_size: NA
cdr3_nt: TGTGCCAGCACTCTAGTCCCCCAAGAGACCCAGTACTTC; cdr3_aa: CASTLVPQETQYF; j_call: TRBJ2-5; d_call: NA; v_call: TRBV2; clone_size: NA
cdr3_nt: TGTGCCAGCAGCTTCCGGGGGGGCCTCGGGGAGCTGTTTTTT; cdr3_aa: CASSFRGGLGELFF; j_call: TRBJ2-2; d_call: TRBD2; v_call: TRBV7-2; clone_size: few
cdr3_nt: TGTGCCAGCAGCCAAGCACTAGCGGACGGCGGAGAGACCCAGTACTTC; cdr3_aa: CASSQALADGGETQYF; j_call: TRBJ2-5; d_call: TRBD2; v_call: TRBV3-1/TRBV3-2; clone_size: NA
cdr3_nt: TGTGCCAGCTCACCACCTCCAGGGGGACTCGTGAGGTATGGCTACACCTTC; cdr3_aa: CASSPPPGGLVRYGYTF; j_call: TRBJ1-2; d_call: TRBD1; v_call: TRBV18; clone_size: NA
cdr3_nt: TGTGCCAGCTCAGGGGCCGTCGATCAGCCCCAGCATTTT; cdr3_aa: CASSGAVDQPQHF; j_call: TRBJ1-5; d_call: NA; v_call: TRBV18; clone_size: NA
cdr3_nt: TGTGCCAGCAGCCGAGGGGGATACCAAGAGACCCAGTACTTC; cdr3_aa: CASSRGGYQETQYF; j_call: TRBJ2-5; d_call: NA; v_call: TRBV11-2; clone_size: NA
cdr3_nt: TGTGCCAGCAGCGTAAGCGTGAACACTGAAGCTTTCTTT; cdr3_aa: CASSVSVNTEAFF; j_call: TRBJ1-1; d_call: NA; v_call: TRBV9; clone_size: NA
cdr3_nt: TGTGCCAGCAGCTTACCGGAGGAGCGGGGACTACTGGAGCAGTTCTTC; cdr3_aa: CASSLPEERGLLEQFF; j_call: TRBJ2-1; d_call: TRBD2; v_call: TRBV7-9; clone_size: NA